What follows are 22 T cell receptor beta chains derived from one specimen sequenced in a study of cytotoxic CD8 clonotypes in ibrutinib-treated CLL. Clones were read by immunoSEQ multiplex PCR, and TCRdb kept only the in-frame ones, dropping some. The sample lists about 160,000 clones, 84% occurring once. Sequenced here: PBMCs, sampled after 24 months of ibrutinib treatment. Source of these receptors: a human donor with chronic lymphocytic leukemia.

The rearrangement joins TRBV5-1 to TRBJ2-1; D is perhaps TRBD1 (5 bases). Trimming pared 2 bases from V and 4 bases from J, leaving 7 bases between. In germline, CDR1 is SGHRS, CDR2 YFSETQ. The CDR3 has 13 amino acids. The DNA of the CDR3 is TGCGCCAGCAGCTTACAGGAGTACAATGAGCAGTTCTTC. Residues: CASSLQEYNEQFF.

This rearrangement joins TRBV2 to TRBJ1-1, with a weak D call TRBD1 (6 bases). The CDR3 has 13 residues. Germline loops: CDR1 SNHLY, CDR2 FYNNEI. V was trimmed by 5 bases and J by 1 base, leaving 8 bases between them. The CDR3 sequence: CASSPTGNTEAFF. CDR3 bases: TGTGCCAGCAGTCCGACAGGGAACACTGAAGCTTTCTTT.

The chain combines TRBV30 with TRBJ1-1; D may be TRBD1 (5 bases). This CDR3 is built from 12 residues. Germline V lookup: CDR1 GTSNPN, CDR2 SVGIG (reference sequence). The chain's CDR3 is CGGSRDWTEAFF. The CDR3 bases are TGTGGGGGGAGCAGGGATTGGACTGAAGCTTTCTTT.

The chain has TRBV6-6 and TRBJ2-7, with TRBD1 as a possible D gene (5 bases). The V gene's germline CDR1 is MNHNY and CDR2 SVGAGI (reference sequence). V shed 0 bases and J shed 4 bases, with 13 bases lying between them. The CDR3 has 15 residues. The CDR3 sequence: CASSYSFQGGYEQYF. CDR3 nucleotide sequence: TGTGCCAGCAGTTACTCGTTTCAGGGCGGTTACGAGCAGTACTTC.

The V call is TRBV6-4, the J call TRBJ1-4; unclear D gene. Germline lookup yields CDR1 MRHNA and CDR2 SNTAGT. The germline V and J ends were trimmed by 6 bases and 5 bases, with 16 bases remaining between them. This CDR3 is built from 15 residues. For the CDR3, the DNA is TGTGCCAGCAGCCACAGCGAGGCCGCGAATGAAAAACTGTTTTTT. Translated: CASSHSEAANEKLFF.

This sequence joins TRBV6-5 and TRBJ1-1, with a possible D match to TRBD1 (5 bases). V shed 0 bases and J shed 2 bases, with 10 bases lying between them. Germline CDR1 is MNHEY and CDR2 is SVGAGI. The CDR3 runs 15 residues. CDR3: CASSYSRTTNTEAFF. The CDR3 region has the DNA TGTGCCAGCAGTTACTCTCGGACAACAAACACTGAAGCTTTCTTT.

The chain employs TRBV30 and TRBJ2-3; TRBD2 is a possible D gene (6 bases). This CDR3 comprises 12 residues. The V end was cut by 0 bases, the J end by 5 bases, with 6 bases between. CDR1 GTSNPN and CDR2 SVGIG come from the germline V gene (reference sequence). CDR3 DNA: TGTGCCTGGAGTGTGGGGGGAGATACGCAGTATTTT. This sequence encodes CAWSVGGDTQYF.

J is TRBJ2-4 and V is TRBV11-1, with 7 bases matching TRBD2. V lost 0 bases to trimming and J lost 6 bases; unmatched junction nucleotides: 8. The CDR3 loop spans 16 amino acids. Germline V CDR1 and CDR2: SGHAT, FQDESV (reference sequence). CDR3 in amino acids: CASSLARSGGGNIQYF. The CDR3 coding sequence is TGTGCCAGCAGCTTAGCGAGGAGCGGCGGGGGAAACATTCAGTACTTC. The whole variable domain, remainder taken from reference TRBV11-1 and TRBJ2-4, is EAEVAQSPRYKITEKSQAVAFWCDPISGHATLYWYRQILGQGPELLVQFQDESVVDDSQLPKDRFSAERLKGVDSTLKIQPAELGDSAMYLCASSLARSGGGNIQYFGAGTRLSVL.

The gene calls are TRBV5-1 and TRBJ2-7; 8 bases are a match to TRBD1. This CDR3 spans 14 amino acids. The trim removed 5 bases at V and 4 bases at J, leaving 8 bases unmatched. Per germline, CDR1 SGHRS and CDR2 YFSETQ. The DNA for the CDR3 is TGCGCCAGCAGAGGTAGACAGGGGCTATACGAGCAGTACTTC. Translating gives CASRGRQGLYEQYF.

V and J are TRBV29-1 and TRBJ1-1; no clear D gene. Per the germline V gene, CDR1 is SQVTM and CDR2 is ANQGSEA. V lost 6 bases and J 0 bases, leaving 5 bases between the germline ends. The CDR3 extends over 11 amino acids. This CDR3 reads CSVAMNTEAFF. CDR3 coding DNA: TGCAGCGTGGCCATGAACACTGAAGCTTTCTTT.

This rearrangement joins TRBV27 to TRBJ2-7; 9 positions agree with TRBD1. CDR3 length equals 15 residues. Looked up from germline, CDR1 is MNHEY and CDR2 is SMNVEV (reference sequence). The ends lost 5 bases at V and 1 base at J; junction bases unmatched: 6. The CDR3 DNA reads as TGTGCCAGCAGTACCCTAGGGACAGGGTCCTACGAGCAGTACTTC. It codes for CASSTLGTGSYEQYF.

This rearrangement joins TRBV10-2 to TRBJ1-1; the D gene is possibly TRBD1 (6 bases). V lost 2 bases, J lost 1 base, and 8 bases lay in between. This CDR3 contains 14 residues. CDR1 and CDR2 from the germline V gene are WSHSY and SAAADI. CDR3 nucleotide sequence: TGCGCCAGCAGTGAGGGACAGCAGAACACTGAAGCTTTCTTT. It yields the protein CASSEGQQNTEAFF.

The rearrangement joins TRBV20-1 to TRBJ1-2; D gene unclear. Between the trimmed V and J ends, which lost 2 bases and 3 bases, there was a span of 4 bases. The CDR3 covers 11 residues. Germline V CDR1 and CDR2: DFQATT, SNEGSKA (reference sequence). In DNA form, the CDR3 reads TGCAGTGCTAGACTGGACTATGGCTACACCTTC. It is translated as CSARLDYGYTF.

This clone appeared a single time. Other nucleotide sequences in the sample specify the same CDR3. The chain joins TRBV5-1 to TRBJ2-7; TRBD1 matches at 9 bases. The V gene's germline CDR1 is SGHRS and CDR2 YFSETQ. J was trimmed by 5 bases and V by 2 bases; bases with no gene match: 2. CDR3 size: 13 residues. CDR3 coding DNA: TGCGCCAGCAGCTTAGGACAGGGGCACGAGCAGTACTTC. Protein sequence: CASSLGQGHEQYF.

The rearrangement uses TRBV7-9 and TRBJ1-2; D remains ambiguous. This CDR3 contains 13 residues. Trimming removed 1 base at V and 5 bases at J, with 8 bases between. CDR1 and CDR2 (germline): SEHNR, FQNEAQ (reference sequence). Here the CDR3 DNA reads TGTGCCAGCAGCTTAGAGGGCTTATATGGCTACACCTTC. It is translated as CASSLEGLYGYTF.

The chain employs TRBV28 and TRBJ2-7, with 10 bases that match TRBD1. Trimming cost V 3 bases and J 2 bases; bases outside gene matches: 16. This CDR3 has 19 amino acids. CDR1 MDHEN and CDR2 SYDVKM come from the germline V gene. The CDR3, as DNA: TGTGCCAGCAGTTTGGTAACAGGCCCGGGACAGGGGCTCCCCTACGAGCAGTACTTC. The encoded protein is CASSLVTGPGQGLPYEQYF.

This chain joins TRBV6-5 and TRBJ2-7; no clear D gene. Per the germline V gene, CDR1 is MNHEY and CDR2 is SVGAGI. Trimming removed 1 base from V and 5 bases from J, with 9 bases in between. This CDR3 region has 13 residues. This chain's CDR3 is CASSYLGLNEQYF. CDR3 nucleotide sequence: TGTGCCAGCAGTTACTTGGGTTTAAACGAGCAGTACTTC.

The rearrangement uses TRBV4-2 and TRBJ1-1; D unclear. V was pared by 4 bases and J by 1 base, with 7 bases between. The CDR3 totals 13 residues. Germline-derived CDR1 and CDR2 are LGHNA and YNFKEQ. CDR3 sequence (DNA): TGTGCCAGCAGCCTATCGGGGAACACTGAAGCTTTCTTT. Encoded protein: CASSLSGNTEAFF.

This sequence joins TRBV29-1 and TRBJ2-3, with 8 bases lining up with TRBD1. The J segment lost 11 bases and the V segment lost 7 bases, leaving 5 bases of the junction unmatched. Germline V gene sequence: CDR1 SQVTM, CDR2 ANQGSEA. The CDR3 covers 10 residues. The CDR3 nucleotides read TGCAGCGGTTGGACAGGGCTGCAGTATTTT. Protein: CSGWTGLQYF.

The rearrangement joins TRBV6-6 to TRBJ2-1; D is unresolved. The germline V gene has CDR1 MNHNY and CDR2 SVGAGI (reference sequence). Trimming shortened V by 2 bases and J by 7 bases, and 18 bases separated the two germline ends. The CDR3 spans 16 residues. The CDR3 spells CASSYRPLGATNEQFF. CDR3 sequence (DNA): TGTGCCAGCAGTTACCGCCCACTCGGAGCTACGAATGAGCAGTTCTTC.

The V call is TRBV5-1, the J call TRBJ2-3; 15 bases line up with TRBD2. Germline assignment: CDR1 SGHRS and CDR2 YFSETQ. The CDR3 has 20 amino acids. J was trimmed by 3 bases and V by 1 base; bases with no gene match: 12. The CDR3 loop is CASSLTPGLAGGQITDTQYF. The CDR3 nucleotides are TGCGCCAGCAGCTTGACTCCTGGACTAGCGGGGGGGCAGATTACAGATACGCAGTATTTT.

The rearrangement uses TRBV18 and TRBJ2-3; D may match TRBD1 or TRBD2 (6 bases each). Per the germline V gene, CDR1 is KGHSH and CDR2 is LQKENI. The ends were cut back, 6 bases at V and 6 bases at J, with 16 bases in the middle. The CDR3 contains 14 residues. The CDR3 spells CASSRGRRGDTQYF. The CDR3 DNA reads as TGTGCCAGCTCGAGGGGGAGACGGGGGGATACGCAGTATTTT. The variable domain in full, completed from reference TRBV18 and TRBJ2-3, reads NAGVMQNPRHLVRRRGQEARLRCSPMKGHSHVYWYRQLPEEGLKFMVYLQKENIIDESGMPKERFSAEFPKEGPSILRIQQVVRGDSAAYFCASSRGRRGDTQYFGPGTRLTVL.